The 8 T cell receptor beta chains reported below all come from one sample, sequenced in a study of blood T cells in healthy people across ages. PCR was performed a second time for roughly 7 to 11 cycles using a sample-barcoded 5' primer and a J-beta primer mix. TCRdb ran MiXCR on the 5' RACE reads and lists one entry per CDR3 protein. This table holds about 1.7 million distinct CDR3 sequences, 28% found once. Specimen: blood. The receptors originated from a woman aged 25 to 45 in good health.

The count of this clonotype is one. One end of the junction does not line up with germline, which may come from a read error. The genes are TRBV7-9 and TRBJ2-3; possible D gene TRBD1, 7 bases. The CDR3 is 16 residues long. Germline assignment: CDR1 SEHNR and CDR2 FQNEAQ (reference sequence). CDR3 protein: CAGSPFSGQGADTQYF. In nucleotides, the CDR3 is TGTGCCGGCAGCCCATTTAGCGGCCAGGGGGCAGATACGCAGTATTTT.

This clonotype was observed at least ten times. CDR3 sequence: CSVRPQAGGTDTQYF. CDR3 in DNA: TGCAGCGTCAGACCCCAGGCGGGGGGAACAGATACGCAGTATTTT. The J gene is TRBJ2-3, the V gene TRBV29-1, with 8 bases lining up with TRBD2. Germline CDR1 and CDR2: SQVTM and ANQGSEA. J gave up 3 bases and V 6 bases, and 11 bases lay outside the gene matches. The CDR3 totals 15 residues.

The chain has TRBV20-1 and TRBJ2-7, with D tentatively TRBD2 (5 bases). This CDR3 has 14 amino acids. CDR1 is DFQATT, CDR2 SNEGSKA, per germline (reference sequence). V was cut by 3 bases and J by 0 bases, with 12 bases left in between. The CDR3 loop is CSASHDGNSYEQYF. CDR3 nucleotides: TGCAGTGCTAGCCACGACGGGAACTCCTACGAGCAGTACTTC.

As to this clonotype: One end of the junction is discordant with germline, which a read error may explain. This sequence joins TRBV12-3 or TRBV12-4 and TRBJ2-2; possibly TRBD1 for D (6 bases). The CDR3 covers 15 residues. The CDR3 coding sequence is TGTGCCAGCAGTTTAAAACAGGGAAGGACCGGGGAGCGGTTTTTT. It yields the protein CASSLKQGRTGERFF.

This clonotype was seen more than once but under ten times. This chain uses TRBV18 with TRBJ1-2; D not resolved. Germline CDR1 and CDR2: KGHSH and LQKENI. The CDR3 covers 15 residues. Trimming left V 3 bases short and J 3 bases short, with 14 bases between. The CDR3 bases are TGTGCCAGCTCACCGGGTTCCGGGGAATACTATGGCTACACCTTC. It specifies CASSPGSGEYYGYTF.

This clonotype has more than one count but fewer than ten. J is TRBJ2-7 and V is TRBV9; TRBD1 might be the D (6 bases). V lost 4 bases and J 3 bases, leaving 14 bases between the germline ends. This CDR3 has 14 residues. CDR1 and CDR2 (germline): SGDLS, YYNGEE. CDR3 sequence reads: CASSPLDSYYEQYF. The CDR3 DNA reads as TGTGCCAGCAGCCCCCTGGACAGTTACTACGAGCAGTACTTC.

This clonotype came up a few times. The J gene is TRBJ2-1, the V gene TRBV11-1; D is possibly TRBD1 (6 bases). The ends were cut back, 0 bases at V and 0 bases at J, with 15 bases in the middle. The CDR3 is 18 residues long. CDR1 and CDR2 (germline): SGHAT, FQDESV (reference sequence). The CDR3 is CASSLAGAGVSSYNEQFF. The CDR3 DNA is TGTGCCAGCAGCTTAGCGGGCGCAGGGGTCAGCTCCTACAATGAGCAGTTCTTC.

The gene calls are TRBV5-1 and TRBJ2-5, with a weak D call TRBD1 (6 bases). Trimming cost V 1 base and J 5 bases, with 12 bases left between them. The length of the CDR3 is 14 residues. Germline CDR1 is SGHRS and CDR2 is YFSETQ. The CDR3 sequence is CASSLWTVRETQYF. The CDR3, as DNA: TGCGCCAGCAGCTTGTGGACAGTGCGGGAGACCCAGTACTTC. The full variable domain, rest sourced from reference TRBV5-1 and TRBJ2-5, is KAGVTQTPRYLIKTRGQQVTLSCSPISGHRSVSWYQQTPGQGLQFLFEYFSETQRNKGNFPGRFSGRQFSNSRSEMNVSTLELGDSALYLCASSLWTVRETQYFGPGTRLLVL.